This is a list of T cell receptor beta chains from one sample in a study of T-cell memory formation after mild COVID-19. TCRdb independently ran MiXCR on the 5' RACE reads; one entry per CDR3 protein. The sample has under 400,000 distinct CDR3 sequences, approximately 27% seen once; the top ten hold around an eighth. Sequenced: PBMCs or a T cell subset sorted from them (not recorded which). The receptors shown here come from an adult woman who had mild COVID-19 (a few samples of this study predate the infection). Cell type and time point are not known. The CDR3 runs from the conserved cysteine through the conserved F or W. Each record gives: D gene, J gene, clone size, V gene, CDR3 DNA, CDR3 protein. A D gene is named only where the DNA matches it firmly. The size field is filled for only some rows; it gives once, few, many or a size class.

D gene: -
J gene: TRBJ2-7
clone size: -
V gene: TRBV7-9
CDR3 DNA: TGTGCCAGCAGCTTAGTGGGGACGGACTCCTACGAGCAGTACTTC
CDR3 protein: CASSLVGTDSYEQYF

D gene: -
J gene: TRBJ1-2
clone size: few
V gene: TRBV5-1
CDR3 DNA: TGCGCCAGCAGCCGAGGACAGAGATTAGACTATGGCTACACCTTC
CDR3 protein: CASSRGQRLDYGYTF

D gene: TRBD2
J gene: TRBJ2-1
clone size: -
V gene: TRBV20-1
CDR3 DNA: TGCAGTGCTAGAGATTCGGGACTAGCGGGGATAGGACTCTATAATGAGCAGTTCTTC
CDR3 protein: CSARDSGLAGIGLYNEQFF

D gene: -
J gene: TRBJ1-6
clone size: few
V gene: TRBV24-1
CDR3 DNA: TGTGCCGCTCACAGGGACTTGAATTCACCCCTCCACTTT
CDR3 protein: CAAHRDLNSPLHF

D gene: -
J gene: TRBJ2-3
clone size: -
V gene: TRBV5-1
CDR3 DNA: TGCGCCAGCAGCTTGGGGCTACTCACAGATACGCAGTATTTT
CDR3 protein: CASSLGLLTDTQYF

D gene: -
J gene: TRBJ2-7
clone size: few
V gene: TRBV11-2
CDR3 DNA: TGTGCCAGCGGGTCTATCGTCGAGCAGTACTTC
CDR3 protein: CASGSIVEQYF

D gene: -
J gene: TRBJ2-1
clone size: many
V gene: TRBV9
CDR3 DNA: TGTGCCAGCAGCGGTTTCCCCGAGGCGAATAATGAGCAGTTCTTC
CDR3 protein: CASSGFPEANNEQFF

D gene: TRBD2
J gene: TRBJ2-5
clone size: few
V gene: TRBV29-1
CDR3 DNA: TGCAGCGCTCCTAGCGGGAGGGGGGAGACCCAGTACTTC
CDR3 protein: CSAPSGRGETQYF

D gene: TRBD1
J gene: TRBJ2-7
clone size: -
V gene: TRBV5-1
CDR3 DNA: TGCGCCAGCAGCTTGGTCGGACAGGGGGTTTACGAGCAGTACTTC
CDR3 protein: CASSLVGQGVYEQYF

D gene: TRBD1
J gene: TRBJ2-7
clone size: few
V gene: TRBV6-2/TRBV6-3
CDR3 DNA: TGTGCCAGCAGTACCACGGGACAGGGCCGCTACGAGCAGTACTTC
CDR3 protein: CASSTTGQGRYEQYF

D gene: -
J gene: TRBJ2-7
clone size: -
V gene: TRBV7-9
CDR3 DNA: TGTGCCAGCAGCTCTCCTAGGGGCGGATTCCCAAACGAGCAGTACTTC
CDR3 protein: CASSSPRGGFPNEQYF

D gene: -
J gene: TRBJ2-2
clone size: -
V gene: TRBV24-1
CDR3 DNA: TGTGCCACTAAGTCTGGAACGGTTCGGGACACCGGGGAGCTGTTTTTT
CDR3 protein: CATKSGTVRDTGELFF

D gene: TRBD2
J gene: TRBJ2-1
clone size: -
V gene: TRBV20-1
CDR3 DNA: TGCAGTGCTAGGGGCACTAGCGGTTACAATGAGCAGTTCTTC
CDR3 protein: CSARGTSGYNEQFF

D gene: -
J gene: TRBJ1-3
clone size: few
V gene: TRBV28
CDR3 DNA: TGTGCCAGCAGTTTAAGTACGCCGCTGGTTGGAAACACCATATATTTT
CDR3 protein: CASSLSTPLVGNTIYF

D gene: -
J gene: TRBJ2-7
clone size: -
V gene: TRBV3-1
CDR3 DNA: TGTGCCAGCAGCGACGGCGGGACCTACGAGCAGTACTTC
CDR3 protein: CASSDGGTYEQYF